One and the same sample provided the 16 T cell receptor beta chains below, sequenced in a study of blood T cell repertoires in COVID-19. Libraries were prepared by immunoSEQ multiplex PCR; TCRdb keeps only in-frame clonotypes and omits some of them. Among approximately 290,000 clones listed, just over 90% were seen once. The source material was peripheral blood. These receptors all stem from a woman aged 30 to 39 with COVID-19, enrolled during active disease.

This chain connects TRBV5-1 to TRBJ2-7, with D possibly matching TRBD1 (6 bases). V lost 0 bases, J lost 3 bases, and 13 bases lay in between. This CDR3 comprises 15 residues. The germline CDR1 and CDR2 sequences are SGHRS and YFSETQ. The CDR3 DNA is TGCGCCAGCAGCTTGGCTGGGACAATGAACTACGAGCAGTACTTC. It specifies CASSLAGTMNYEQYF.

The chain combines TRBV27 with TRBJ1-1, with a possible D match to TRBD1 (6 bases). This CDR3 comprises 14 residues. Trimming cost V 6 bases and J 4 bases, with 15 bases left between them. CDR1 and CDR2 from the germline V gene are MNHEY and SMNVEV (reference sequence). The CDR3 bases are TGTGCCAGCAGCCGTAAGGGGGTCGGCACTGAAGCTTTCTTT. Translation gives CASSRKGVGTEAFF.

CDR3 nucleotides: TGCGCCAGCAGCCCTGAGAACAGGATCGTCGGGGGCTACACCTTC. Its protein product is CASSPENRIVGGYTF. This sequence joins TRBV4-1 and TRBJ1-2; tentatively, D is TRBD1 (5 bases). Germline V gene lookup returns CDR1 MGHRA and CDR2 YSYEKL. V was trimmed by 4 bases and J by 8 bases, leaving 20 bases between them. The CDR3 is 15 amino acids.

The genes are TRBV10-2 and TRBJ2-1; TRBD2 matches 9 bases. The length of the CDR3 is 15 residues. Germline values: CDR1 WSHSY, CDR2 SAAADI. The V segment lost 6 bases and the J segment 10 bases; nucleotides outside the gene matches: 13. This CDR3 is CASSPLAGQQKEQFF. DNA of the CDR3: TGCGCCAGCAGCCCCCTAGCGGGGCAACAGAAAGAGCAGTTCTTC.

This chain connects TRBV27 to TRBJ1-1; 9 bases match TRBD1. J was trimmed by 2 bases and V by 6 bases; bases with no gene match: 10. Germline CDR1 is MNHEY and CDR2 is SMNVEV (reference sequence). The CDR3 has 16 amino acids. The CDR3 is CASRFNYRGRNTEAFF. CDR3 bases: TGTGCCAGCAGGTTCAACTACAGGGGGCGCAACACTGAAGCTTTCTTT.

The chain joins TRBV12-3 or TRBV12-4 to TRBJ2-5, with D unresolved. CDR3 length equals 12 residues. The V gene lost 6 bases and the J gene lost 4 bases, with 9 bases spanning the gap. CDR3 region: CASSLVRETQYF. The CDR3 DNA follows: TGTGCCAGCAGCCTGGTCAGAGAGACCCAGTACTTC.

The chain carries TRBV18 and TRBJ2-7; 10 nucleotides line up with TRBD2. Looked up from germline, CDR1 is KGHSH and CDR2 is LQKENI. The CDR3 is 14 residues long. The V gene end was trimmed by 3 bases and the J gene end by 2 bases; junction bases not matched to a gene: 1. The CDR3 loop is CASSPTSGTYEQYF. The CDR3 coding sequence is TGTGCCAGCTCACCCACTAGCGGGACCTACGAGCAGTACTTC. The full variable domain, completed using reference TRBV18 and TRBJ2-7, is NAGVMQNPRHLVRRRGQEARLRCSPMKGHSHVYWYRQLPEEGLKFMVYLQKENIIDESGMPKERFSAEFPKEGPSILRIQQVVRGDSAAYFCASSPTSGTYEQYFGPGTRLTVT.

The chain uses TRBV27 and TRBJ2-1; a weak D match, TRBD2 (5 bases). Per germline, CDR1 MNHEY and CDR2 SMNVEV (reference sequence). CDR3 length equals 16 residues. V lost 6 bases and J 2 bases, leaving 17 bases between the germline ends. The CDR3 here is CASRPVATGTYNEQFF. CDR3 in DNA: TGTGCCAGCAGGCCGGTCGCTACCGGGACCTACAATGAGCAGTTCTTC.

CDR3 protein: CASSRGQGETEAFF. In DNA, the CDR3 is TGCGCCAGCAGCCGTGGACAGGGAGAGACTGAAGCTTTCTTT. This chain connects TRBV23-1 to TRBJ1-1; TRBD1 matches 8 bases. TRBV23-1 is sorted into the ORF group, with uncertain function. The trim removed 6 bases at V and 5 bases at J, leaving 8 bases unmatched. The CDR3 is made up of 14 amino acids.

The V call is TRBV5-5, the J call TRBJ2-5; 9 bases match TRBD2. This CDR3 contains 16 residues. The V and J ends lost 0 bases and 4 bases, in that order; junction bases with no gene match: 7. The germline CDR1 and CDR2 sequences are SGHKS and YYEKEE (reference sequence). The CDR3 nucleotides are TGTGCCAGCAGCTTGGATAGTAGCGGGAGAGGAGAGACCCAGTACTTC. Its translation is CASSLDSSGRGETQYF. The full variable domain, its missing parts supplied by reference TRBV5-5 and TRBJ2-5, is DAGVTQSPTHLIKTRGQQVTLRCSPISGHKSVSWYQQVLGQGPQFIFQYYEKEERGRGNFPDRFSARQFPNYSSELNVNALLLGDSALYLCASSLDSSGRGETQYFGPGTRLLVL.

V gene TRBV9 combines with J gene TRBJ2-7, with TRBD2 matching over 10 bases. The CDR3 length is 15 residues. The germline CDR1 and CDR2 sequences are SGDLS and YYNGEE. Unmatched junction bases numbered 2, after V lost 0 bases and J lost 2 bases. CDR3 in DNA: TGTGCCAGCAGCGTAGCTAGCGGGAGTGCCTACGAGCAGTACTTC. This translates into CASSVASGSAYEQYF.

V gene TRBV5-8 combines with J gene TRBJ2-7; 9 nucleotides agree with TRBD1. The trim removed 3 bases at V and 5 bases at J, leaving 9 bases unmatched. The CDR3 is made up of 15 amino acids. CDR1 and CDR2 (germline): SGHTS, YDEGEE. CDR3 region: CASSYGTGQENEQYF. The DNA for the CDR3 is TGTGCCAGCAGCTACGGGACAGGGCAAGAGAACGAGCAGTACTTC. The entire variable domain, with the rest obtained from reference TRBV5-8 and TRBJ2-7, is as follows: EAGVTQSPTHLIKTRGQQATLRCSPISGHTSVYWYQQALGLGLQFLLWYDEGEERNRGNFPPRFSGRQFPNYSSELNVNALELEDSALYLCASSYGTGQENEQYFGPGTRLTVT.

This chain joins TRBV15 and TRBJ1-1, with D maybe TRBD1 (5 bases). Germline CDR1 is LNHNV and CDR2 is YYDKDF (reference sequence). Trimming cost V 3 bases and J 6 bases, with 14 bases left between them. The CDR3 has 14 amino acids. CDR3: CATSRKQVLAEAFF. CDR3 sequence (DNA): TGTGCCACCAGCAGGAAACAGGTTTTGGCTGAAGCTTTCTTT. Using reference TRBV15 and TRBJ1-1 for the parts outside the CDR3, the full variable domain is DAMVIQNPRYQVTQFGKPVTLSCSQTLNHNVMYWYQQKSSQAPKLLFHYYDKDFNNEADTPDNFQSRRPNTSFCFLDIRSPGLGDTAMYLCATSRKQVLAEAFFGQGTRLTVV.

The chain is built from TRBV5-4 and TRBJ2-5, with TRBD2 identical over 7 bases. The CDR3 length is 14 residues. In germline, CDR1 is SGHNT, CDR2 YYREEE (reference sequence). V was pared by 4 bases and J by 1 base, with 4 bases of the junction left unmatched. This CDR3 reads CASSPLASQETQYF. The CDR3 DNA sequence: TGTGCCAGCAGCCCACTAGCGTCCCAAGAGACCCAGTACTTC.

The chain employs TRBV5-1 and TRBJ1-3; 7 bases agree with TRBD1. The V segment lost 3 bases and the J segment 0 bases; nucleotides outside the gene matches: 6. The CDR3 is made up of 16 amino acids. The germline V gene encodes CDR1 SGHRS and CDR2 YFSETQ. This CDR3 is CASSSTGTDSGNTIYF. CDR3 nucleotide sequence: TGCGCCAGCAGCTCAACCGGGACAGACTCTGGAAACACCATATATTTT.

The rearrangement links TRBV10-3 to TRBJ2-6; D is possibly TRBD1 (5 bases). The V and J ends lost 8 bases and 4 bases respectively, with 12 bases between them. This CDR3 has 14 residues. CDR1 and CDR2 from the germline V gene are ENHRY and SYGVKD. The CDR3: CAIGAIRGANVLTF. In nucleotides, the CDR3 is TGTGCCATCGGGGCTATTAGGGGGGCCAACGTCCTGACTTTC.